A single sample is the source of the 2 T cell receptor beta chains below, sequenced in a study of blood T cell repertoires in COVID-19. Method: immunoSEQ multiplex PCR; TCRdb's copy keeps in-frame clones and lacks some. This sample carries 150,000 to 250,000 clones, roughly four fifths of them seen once, and the ten largest clones take roughly 10%. Specimen: PBMCs or T cells enriched from blood (not recorded which). The origin of the receptors is a man in his forties or fifties who had recovered from COVID-19.

The J gene is TRBJ2-1, the V gene TRBV4-3; the D gene is possibly TRBD2 (6 bases). CDR1 is LGHNA, CDR2 YSLEER, per germline. CDR3 length equals 15 residues. Trimming stripped 1 base from V and 8 bases from J, with 15 bases between. CDR3 in DNA: TGCGCCAGCAGCCAAGTCGGGAGATCGGGGGATGAGCAGTTCTTC. Its protein product is CASSQVGRSGDEQFF.

The rearrangement joins TRBV11-2 to TRBJ1-4; 7 nucleotides match TRBD1. There are 16 residues in the CDR3. CDR1 and CDR2 from the germline V gene are SGHAT and FQNNGV. Trimming cost V 5 bases and J 5 bases; bases outside gene matches: 11. The CDR3 nucleotides read TGTGCCAGCAGCCCGCCCGGGACAGTTCGAAATGAAAAACTGTTTTTT. Translation gives CASSPPGTVRNEKLFF. Full variable domain (rest looked up from reference TRBV11-2 and TRBJ1-4): EAGVAQSPRYKIIEKRQSVAFWCNPISGHATLYWYQQILGQGPKLLIQFQNNGVVDDSQLPKDRFSAERLKGVDSTLKIQPAKLEDSAVYLCASSPPGTVRNEKLFFGSGTQLSVL.